Described below is a single T cell receptor (beta chain) sequence and its context. What it binds is not known. The source of the sample is a study of T cell responses to AZD1222 COVID-19 vaccine. Regarding the study as a whole: As reported, nearly half of all spike-specific TCRs target variant regions that are unmutated. Sampled repertoires all dated from after the peak T cell response.

Germline V gives CDR1 ENHRY, CDR2 SYGVKD. The trim removed 4 bases at V and 2 bases at J, leaving 4 bases unmatched. The CDR3 consists of 16 residues. Here immunoSEQ multiplex PCR was the method, and the copy in TCRdb shows in-frame clones only, minus some. The table lists tens of thousands of clones, roughly 91% of them singletons. Source: peripheral blood, taken on day 0 of MenACWY control vaccination. The chain recombines TRBV10-3 with TRBJ2-2; 10 bases match TRBD2. The sequence came from an adult in good health. The CDR3 DNA reads TGTGCCATCAGTGCCCTAGCGGGAGTTAACACCGGGGAGCTGTTTTTT. Its protein is CAISALAGVNTGELFF.